This TCR beta chain was recorded in a study of spatial heterogeneity in lung cancer. This clonotype has a count of ten or more. What it recognizes is unknown. Study-wide findings and caveats: Tumor mutation count correlated with how many alpha and beta TCRs expanded intratumorally.

As for time point: sample taken at primary tumor resection. Samples were obtained from some 70 donors, all untreated early-stage non-small cell lung cancer patients. The study sequenced unsorted whole RNA from tumor, nontumor lung or frozen PBMC. Each CDR3 protein is one row after TCRdb ran MiXCR on the 5' RACE reads. The data contain some 7,000 distinct CDR3 sequences, around 3.4% of them singletons. J gave up 5 bases and V 0 bases, and 6 bases lay outside the gene matches. CDR1 and CDR2 from the germline V gene are ENHRY and SYGVKD. The CDR3 has 16 amino acids. The TCR was taken from a male donor with early-stage non-small cell lung cancer. The chain employs TRBV10-3 and TRBJ2-1, with 8 bases fitting TRBD2. Sequencing used lung tumor tissue, obtained at surgery. CDR3 region: CAISESWTSSNNEQFF. The DNA of the CDR3 is TGTGCCATCAGTGAGTCGTGGACTAGCAGTAACAATGAGCAGTTCTTC.